These 30 T cell receptor beta chains came from one sample sequenced in a study of blood T cell repertoires in COVID-19. Profiled with immunoSEQ multiplex PCR; TCRdb holds only in-frame clones, not every one. The sample includes 500,000 or so clones, about 85% of them seen just once. Sequenced sample: PBMCs or T cells enriched from blood (not recorded which). These receptors were collected from a woman aged 18-35 years who had recovered from COVID-19.

V gene TRBV6-5 combines with J gene TRBJ1-1, with D possibly matching TRBD1 (6 bases). Germline assignment: CDR1 MNHEY and CDR2 SVGAGI. CDR3 length equals 15 residues. V gave up 7 bases and J gave up 1 base, with 16 bases separating them. The CDR3 DNA reads TGTGCCAGCACCTCTTGGGGGCAGCCGAACACTGAAGCTTTCTTT. It translates to CASTSWGQPNTEAFF.

J is TRBJ2-3 and V is TRBV14; TRBD1 matches at 11 bases. This CDR3 has 17 residues. Germline V gene sequence: CDR1 SGHDN, CDR2 FVKESK. V was pared by 1 base and J by 0 bases, with 3 bases of the junction left unmatched. CDR3: CASSQGTGGPSTDTQYF. The CDR3 nucleotides read TGTGCCAGCAGCCAAGGGACAGGGGGCCCCAGCACAGATACGCAGTATTTT. The whole variable domain, filled in from reference TRBV14 and TRBJ2-3, reads EAGVTQFPSHSVIEKGQTVTLRCDPISGHDNLYWYRRVMGKEIKFLLHFVKESKQDESGMPNNRFLAERTGGTYSTLKVQPAELEDSGVYFCASSQGTGGPSTDTQYFGPGTRLTVL.

This clone showed up just a few times. The chain combines TRBV7-9 with TRBJ2-1; weak D call: TRBD1 (5 bases). Trimming took 5 bases from V and 8 from J, leaving 16 bases between them. CDR1 and CDR2 (germline): SEHNR, FQNEAQ (reference sequence). The CDR3 consists of 14 residues. The CDR3 sequence: CASSPPQGRDEQFF. The CDR3 nucleotides read TGTGCCAGCAGCCCGCCGCAGGGAAGGGATGAGCAGTTCTTC.

The rearrangement links TRBV5-1 to TRBJ1-2, with 7 bases lining up with TRBD1. CDR3 length equals 18 residues. Germline V lookup: CDR1 SGHRS, CDR2 YFSETQ. V dropped 4 bases and J dropped 5; count of bases not matched to a gene: 20. CDR3 protein: CASSRNRDRALMGYGYTF. For the CDR3, the DNA is TGCGCCAGCAGCCGAAATCGGGACAGAGCTCTTATGGGTTATGGCTACACCTTC. The variable domain in full, with the rest retrieved from reference TRBV5-1 and TRBJ1-2, is KAGVTQTPRYLIKTRGQQVTLSCSPISGHRSVSWYQQTPGQGLQFLFEYFSETQRNKGNFPGRFSGRQFSNSRSEMNVSTLELGDSALYLCASSRNRDRALMGYGYTFGSGTRLTVV.

This rearrangement joins TRBV7-8 to TRBJ1-5; D perhaps matches TRBD1 (6 bases). V shed 2 bases and J shed 0 bases, with 14 bases lying between them. CDR1 is SGHVS and CDR2 is FQNEAQ in the germline V gene. The CDR3 contains 17 residues. The CDR3 region is CASSLKGRGYSNQPQHF. The CDR3 nucleotides read TGTGCCAGCAGCTTAAAAGGCAGGGGCTATAGCAATCAGCCCCAGCATTTT.

This chain connects TRBV7-6 to TRBJ2-1; 8 nucleotides align to TRBD1. Per germline, CDR1 SGHVS and CDR2 FNYEAQ. V dropped 4 bases and J dropped 9; count of bases not matched to a gene: 5. CDR3 size: 13 residues. The CDR3 here is CASSSLQGVEQFF. The CDR3 DNA reads as TGTGCCAGCAGCTCCCTACAGGGGGTTGAGCAGTTCTTC.

V and J are TRBV7-9 and TRBJ1-2; D gene unclear. V lost 3 bases and J 8 bases, leaving 16 bases between the germline ends. The CDR3 has 14 residues. The germline CDR1 and CDR2 sequences are SEHNR and FQNEAQ (reference sequence). The DNA for the CDR3 is TGTGCCAGCAGCTTGGTTCTGGGAGGAGGAGGCTACACCTTC. Its translation is CASSLVLGGGGYTF.

This clone was observed a single time. V gene TRBV2 combines with J gene TRBJ2-7; 8 bases are a match to TRBD1. V shed 10 bases, J shed 0 bases, and the junction held 8 bases outside the gene matches. From germline, CDR1 is SNHLY and CDR2 FYNNEI. This CDR3 is 14 amino acids long. CDR3 residues: CATRRDRNSYEQYF. CDR3 bases: TGTGCCACTCGGAGGGACAGGAACTCCTACGAGCAGTACTTC. Full variable domain (outside the CDR3, taken from reference TRBV2 and TRBJ2-7): EPEVTQTPSHQVTQMGQEVILRCVPISNHLYFYWYRQILGQKVEFLVSFYNNEISEKSEIFDDQFSVERPDGSNFTLKIRSTKLEDSAMYFCATRRDRNSYEQYFGPGTRLTVT.

V and J are TRBV10-3 and TRBJ1-5, with 8 nucleotides matching TRBD1. The CDR3 covers 16 residues. V lost 2 bases to trimming and J lost 9 bases; unmatched junction nucleotides: 12. Germline loops: CDR1 ENHRY, CDR2 SYGVKD. CDR3 loop: CAISEELTGVAGPQHF. CDR3 DNA sequence: TGTGCCATCAGTGAGGAATTGACAGGGGTCGCGGGGCCCCAGCATTTT.

The genes are TRBV27 and TRBJ2-1; TRBD2 matches 10 bases. The CDR3 has 16 residues. Germline-derived CDR1 and CDR2 are MNHEY and SMNVEV (reference sequence). With 1 base clipped from V and 5 bases from J, the junction kept 5 bases outside the gene matches. CDR3 loop: CASSLFRTSGDNEQFF. Here the CDR3 DNA reads TGTGCCAGCAGTTTATTTCGGACTAGCGGAGACAATGAGCAGTTCTTC.

The chain links TRBV3-1 (or the pseudogene TRBV3-2) to TRBJ2-2, with 7 bases aligning to TRBD1. J lost 1 base, V lost 0 bases, and 11 bases had no gene match. The CDR3 totals 19 residues. Germline V gene data show CDR1 as LGHDT and CDR2 as YNNKEL (reference sequence). The CDR3 nucleotides are TGTGCCAGCAGCCAAGATTTTAGGGGGCCTGACCTGAACACCGGGGAGCTGTTTTTT. Its translation: CASSQDFRGPDLNTGELFF.

This clone has just one count. The rearrangement joins TRBV30 to TRBJ1-6; D uncertain. CDR3 length: 15 amino acids. V lost 5 bases and J lost 9, with 20 bases in between. CDR1 is GTSNPN, CDR2 SVGIG, per germline (reference sequence). CDR3 coding DNA: TGTGCCTGGCGCCGTGACTTGGACTTTAGTTCACCCCTCCACTTT. Translating it yields CAWRRDLDFSSPLHF.

This clone was seen a few times. This chain uses TRBV6-5 with TRBJ1-2; D gene unclear. V was pared by 6 bases and J by 4 bases, with 15 bases between. The CDR3 is 14 residues long. Germline V gene sequence: CDR1 MNHEY, CDR2 SVGAGI. The CDR3 region has the DNA TGTGCCAGCAGCGCCTCTGGAGGCACCTATGGCTACACCTTC. It encodes CASSASGGTYGYTF.

The J gene is TRBJ1-3, the V gene TRBV5-6; D may be TRBD1 (5 bases). The V gene's germline CDR1 is SGHDT and CDR2 YYEEEE. The CDR3 has 16 amino acids. Trimming took off 0 bases at V and 6 bases at J, with 16 bases between the two ends. The CDR3 region is CASSLGTTVYTNTIYF. CDR3 DNA: TGTGCCAGCAGCTTGGGTACGACAGTTTACACAAACACCATATATTTT.

This clone has a single count. The chain is built from TRBV4-1 and TRBJ2-2, with D perhaps matching TRBD2 (5 bases). The CDR3 loop spans 14 amino acids. Germline-derived CDR1 and CDR2 are MGHRA and YSYEKL. With 1 base removed from V and 5 bases from J, the gap between germline ends came to 8 bases. CDR3 residues: CASSQGPGTGELFF. The CDR3 DNA sequence: TGCGCCAGCAGCCAAGGCCCGGGAACCGGGGAGCTGTTTTTT.

The chain is built from TRBV9 and TRBJ2-3; D gene uncertain. Trimming left V 0 bases short and J 5 bases short, with 7 bases between. The germline V gene has CDR1 SGDLS and CDR2 YYNGEE. The CDR3 is 13 amino acids. This CDR3 is CASSVDKQDTQYF. DNA for the CDR3: TGTGCCAGCAGCGTAGATAAGCAAGATACGCAGTATTTT.

The chain has TRBV19 and TRBJ2-1; D is ambiguous. In germline, CDR1 is LNHDA, CDR2 SQIVND (reference sequence). The germline V and J ends were trimmed by 2 bases and 7 bases, with 9 bases remaining between them. This CDR3 is built from 13 residues. In nucleotides, the CDR3 is TGTGCCAGTAGTATAACGGTCTCTAATGAGCAGTTCTTC. Protein product: CASSITVSNEQFF.

The chain recombines TRBV3-1 (or the pseudogene TRBV3-2) with TRBJ1-2; D not resolved. Germline V gene sequence: CDR1 LGHDT, CDR2 YNNKEL (reference sequence). The length of the CDR3 is 14 residues. The V end was cut by 0 bases, the J end by 5 bases, with 10 bases between. This CDR3 is CASSQESRKYGYTF. DNA for the CDR3: TGTGCCAGCAGCCAAGAATCGAGAAAGTATGGCTACACCTTC.

The V gene is TRBV9, the J gene TRBJ1-1, with TRBD1 as a possible D gene (5 bases). This CDR3 region has 14 residues. From germline, CDR1 is SGDLS and CDR2 YYNGEE. The germline V and J ends were trimmed by 4 bases and 1 base, with 11 bases remaining between them. CDR3: CASSPRTGNTEAFF. The CDR3 region has the DNA TGTGCCAGCAGCCCCCGAACAGGGAACACTGAAGCTTTCTTT. Full variable domain (remainder filled in from reference TRBV9 and TRBJ1-1): DSGVTQTPKHLITATGQRVTLRCSPRSGDLSVYWYQQSLDQGLQFLIQYYNGEERAKGNILERFSAQQFPDLHSELNLSSLELGDSALYFCASSPRTGNTEAFFGQGTRLTVV.

V is TRBV30 and J is TRBJ2-5, with TRBD2 identical over 11 bases. This CDR3 is 15 amino acids long. The J segment lost 5 bases and the V segment lost 2 bases, leaving 7 bases of the junction unmatched. The germline CDR1 and CDR2 sequences are GTSNPN and SVGIG (reference sequence). CDR3 sequence (DNA): TGTGCCTGGAGTCGACTTAGCGGGGGGGCCGAGACCCAGTACTTC. This codes for CAWSRLSGGAETQYF.

V usage is TRBV7-9 and J usage is TRBJ1-1; D call uncertain. There are 14 residues in the CDR3. In germline, CDR1 is SEHNR, CDR2 FQNEAQ (reference sequence). V was cut by 1 base and J by 4 bases, with 10 bases left in between. CDR3 in amino acids: CASSLVERGTEAFF. In DNA form, the CDR3 reads TGTGCCAGCAGCTTAGTGGAACGGGGCACTGAAGCTTTCTTT.

The genes are TRBV2 and TRBJ1-1; D perhaps matches TRBD1 (6 bases). The germline gives CDR1 SNHLY, CDR2 FYNNEI. This CDR3 has 16 amino acids. Deletions cut 3 bases from V and 0 bases from J, with 14 bases between. CDR3 protein: CASSEQSGTLNTEAFF. The DNA of the CDR3 is TGTGCCAGCAGTGAGCAATCCGGGACACTGAACACTGAAGCTTTCTTT.

This clone was counted a single time. V gene TRBV18 combines with J gene TRBJ1-4; 8 bases match TRBD1. The CDR3 is made up of 16 amino acids. Germline V CDR1 and CDR2: KGHSH, LQKENI. With 3 bases clipped from V and 5 bases from J, the junction kept 8 bases outside the gene matches. The CDR3 nucleotides read TGTGCCAGCTCACCCGAGACAGGGGCCCAAAATGAAAAACTGTTTTTT. It translates to CASSPETGAQNEKLFF. The full variable domain, in which reference TRBV18 and TRBJ1-4 provide the parts outside the CDR3, is NAGVMQNPRHLVRRRGQEARLRCSPMKGHSHVYWYRQLPEEGLKFMVYLQKENIIDESGMPKERFSAEFPKEGPSILRIQQVVRGDSAAYFCASSPETGAQNEKLFFGSGTQLSVL.

This clone was found a few times. This rearrangement joins TRBV2 to TRBJ2-1, with D possibly matching TRBD2 (6 bases). This CDR3 region has 14 residues. V gave up 6 bases and J gave up 6 bases, with 15 bases separating them. Germline CDR1 SNHLY, CDR2 FYNNEI. The chain's CDR3 is CASSSTGTVNEQFF. CDR3 DNA sequence: TGTGCCAGCAGCTCCACCGGGACTGTCAATGAGCAGTTCTTC.

This chain links TRBV5-1 with TRBJ2-5, with D maybe TRBD2 (6 bases). Germline V gene data show CDR1 as SGHRS and CDR2 as YFSETQ. The V end lost 2 bases, the J end lost 1 base, and 12 bases lay between the germline ends. The CDR3 loop spans 15 amino acids. CDR3 protein: CASSFGAGTQETQYF. DNA for the CDR3: TGCGCCAGCAGCTTTGGGGCGGGAACCCAAGAGACCCAGTACTTC.

V usage is TRBV2 and J usage is TRBJ2-2; 8 bases are a match to TRBD2. Per the germline V gene, CDR1 is SNHLY and CDR2 is FYNNEI. V lost 5 bases, J lost 2 bases, and 7 bases stayed unmatched. The CDR3 contains 16 residues. CDR3 nucleotides: TGTGCCAGCAGTACAAAGCGGGGGTCTAACACCGGGGAGCTGTTTTTT. Its translation: CASSTKRGSNTGELFF.

This chain uses TRBV4-1 with TRBJ1-1; D is uncertain. The CDR3 consists of 15 residues. CDR1 is MGHRA and CDR2 is YSYEKL in the germline V gene. V shed 1 base and J shed 1 base, with 10 bases lying between them. The CDR3 nucleotides read TGCGCCAGCAGCCAAGTCTCTGCCAGGAACACTGAAGCTTTCTTT. Translation: CASSQVSARNTEAFF.

The chain carries TRBV12-3 or TRBV12-4 and TRBJ1-4; TRBD1 agrees at 7 bases. The CDR3 has 13 amino acids. Germline trimming cut 1 base from V and 11 bases from J; bases unmatched to any gene: 4. The DNA of the CDR3 is TGTGCCAGCAGTTTAGACAGGGGTGGGAAACTGTTTTTT. Translating gives CASSLDRGGKLFF.

The chain employs TRBV18 and TRBJ1-2; D might be TRBD1 (5 bases). The V end was cut by 3 bases, the J end by 8 bases, with 16 bases between. The CDR3 length is 14 residues. From germline, CDR1 is KGHSH and CDR2 LQKENI. Here the CDR3 DNA reads TGTGCCAGCTCACCCCCAGGCGGGGGAATGGGCTACACCTTC. It codes for CASSPPGGGMGYTF.

The rearrangement joins TRBV3-1 (or the pseudogene TRBV3-2) to TRBJ1-4, with TRBD1 matching over 8 bases. CDR3 length equals 15 residues. Per the germline V gene, CDR1 is LGHDT and CDR2 is YNNKEL (reference sequence). Losses at the gene ends were 1 base for V and 11 bases for J; bases not matched to a gene: 9. The chain's CDR3 is CASSQGGEQGEKLFF. The CDR3 nucleotides are TGTGCCAGCAGCCAAGGAGGGGAACAGGGGGAGAAACTGTTTTTT.